The clone carrying this T cell receptor beta chain was seen a few times. Its antigen is unknown. Per sample, approximately 570 ng of bulk tumor genomic DNA was the template used. Several biopsies were spaced far apart within each primary tumor and obtained as surgery took place. Untreated, newly diagnosed non-small cell lung cancer patients underwent curative surgery. Those donating were patients (newly diagnosed with non-small cell lung cancer) who were having surgery with curative intent. This sample is part of a study of immune heterogeneity within non-small cell lung tumors. Findings and caveats of the study: Different tumor locations in one patient shared dominant CDR3 beta clonotypes yet harbored unique high-frequency clones.

V shed 4 bases and J 0 bases; nucleotides not matched to a gene: 5. Germline values: CDR1 MGHRA, CDR2 YSYEKL. There are 16 residues in the CDR3. TCR beta CDR3 was amplified by multiplex PCR, first round 10 cycles, 32 V and 13 J primers. One entry per CDR3 protein, called by TCRdb with MiXCR from the multiplex PCR reads. Of 10,000 or so distinct CDR3 sequences listed, 25% to 35% are singletons. The specimen sequenced was lung tumor tissue. This receptor was obtained from a woman aged 50 to 65 with non-small cell lung cancer. The chain has TRBV4-1 and TRBJ1-1; 10 bases are shared with TRBD1. The DNA for the CDR3 is TGCGCCAGCAGCCTCCTTGGGACAGGGGTGAACACTGAAGCTTTCTTT. Protein: CASSLLGTGVNTEAFF.